This TCR beta chain was profiled in a study of CXCR3-negative and CXCR3-positive naive CD8 T cells. Findings and caveats of the study: For CXCR3-positive naive cells, TRB CDR3s were more hydrophobic than those of CXCR3-negative naive cells.

Libraries were UMI-labeled 5' RACE TRB cDNA. TCRdb reprocessed the 5' RACE reads and reports one entry per CDR3 protein, with no DNA. Across approximately 89,000 distinct CDR3 sequences, the top ten clones capture 0.53% of the sample. In regard to this clonotype: Its antigen is not identified.

Germline V lookup: CDR1 DFQATT, CDR2 SNEGSKA (reference sequence). The CDR3 is 17 amino acids. The sequenced sample was naive CXCR3+ CD8+ T cells from blood. Specified subset: CD45RO-CCR7+CD27+CD95- naive CD8+ T cells expressing CXCR3 (TNR3+). The chain joins TRBV20-1 to TRBJ2-2; there is no DNA to check the TCRdb D call of TRBD2. This TCR was recovered from a human donor in good health. Some clones in this sample may be carry-over from other donors' samples. CDR3 sequence: CSASPSGGYLYAGELFF.